This T cell receptor beta chain was found in a study of shared clonotypes between healthy human individuals. Study background: For every donor, three CD4 naive, three CD4 memory, two CD8 naive and one CD8 memory plates were used.

Germline loops: CDR1 LNHNV, CDR2 YYDKDF (reference sequence). The V gene end was trimmed by 5 bases and the J gene end by 5 bases; junction bases not matched to a gene: 6. The CDR3 covers 15 residues. General observations from the study: Naive subsets tended to show greater estimated richness than memory subsets.

Deep level was the assay's run setting. The method was immunoSEQ multiplex PCR; TCRdb's version includes in-frame clones alone and lacks a portion of them. The sample yields about 1.5 million clones, about 98% seen once. A remark on this clone: Its antigen is not identified.

This TCR derives from a man younger than 40 in good health. The gene calls are TRBV15 and TRBJ1-3, with 10 bases aligning to TRBD1. Sequencing used naive CD4+ T cells sorted from blood. Subset described: CD45RA+ positively selected. The CDR3, as DNA: TGTGCCACCAGCGGCGGGACAGGGGATAGAAACACCATATATTTT. Translation gives CATSGGTGDRNTIYF.